This T cell receptor beta chain was sequenced for a study of T cell changes during pregnancy in multiple sclerosis. The table came from immunoSEQ multiplex PCR; TCRdb's copy has only in-frame clones and leaves some out. The table includes roughly 35,000 clones, nearly 95% detected once. This CDR3 has 16 residues. CDR1 is MDHEN, CDR2 SYDVKM, per germline. J was trimmed by 5 bases and V by 2 bases; bases with no gene match: 4. This clonotype originated in a female donor in good health, enrolled as a control in a pregnancy study. The rearrangement uses TRBV28 and TRBJ1-5, with 12 bases fitting TRBD1. Sample: CD4+ T cells from peripheral blood mononuclear cells, taken in the third trimester of pregnancy. The DNA for the CDR3 is TGTGCCAGCAGTTTAGGGGACAGGGGGCGATATCAGCCCCAGCATTTT. Amino acids: CASSLGDRGRYQPQHF.